This TCR beta chain was recorded in a study of blood T cell repertoires in COVID-19. In the original analysis: Amplified reference gene primers provided the basis for estimating nucleated cell counts. Sequenced by immunoSEQ multiplex PCR; TCRdb stores in-frame clones only, minus some. D and trimming come from the DNA, and the V and J calls and clone size come from that table. Found here are fewer than 110,000 clones, roughly nine tenths of them singletons; the top ten hold 5% to 8%. This CDR3 has 16 residues. V was trimmed by 1 base and J by 0 bases, leaving 11 bases between them. The V gene's germline CDR1 is SGHDT and CDR2 YYEEEE.

V and J are TRBV5-6 and TRBJ2-4; D uncertain. Sequenced input: peripheral blood. This TCR was recovered from a human donor in a cohort sampled during active COVID-19. CDR3: CASSLQERIAKNIQYF. DNA for the CDR3: TGTGCCAGCAGCTTGCAAGAGCGAATAGCCAAAAACATTCAGTACTTC.